This TCR beta chain came from a study of T cells in Graves' hyperthyroidism and ophthalmopathy. Researchers took RNA transcripts and amplified the TCR beta CDR3 regions from them. First-round RT-PCR targeting the TCR CDR3 was performed with the HTBI primer set. One entry per CDR3 protein results from TCRdb running MiXCR on the multiplex PCR reads. The sample includes roughly 400,000 distinct CDR3 sequences, around 15% seen only once; the top ten take 28%. The CDR3 is made up of 15 amino acids. Germline CDR1 and CDR2: MNHNS and SASEGT. Trimming stripped 4 bases from V and 4 bases from J, with 14 bases between.

This TCR derives from a man aged 45-65 years with Graves' ophthalmopathy. The chain has TRBV6-1 and TRBJ2-1; D is perhaps TRBD2 (5 bases). Source material: blood. The CDR3 sequence: CASSVIARSYNEQFF. The CDR3 coding sequence is TGTGCCAGCAGTGTTATAGCGAGATCGTACAATGAGCAGTTCTTC.